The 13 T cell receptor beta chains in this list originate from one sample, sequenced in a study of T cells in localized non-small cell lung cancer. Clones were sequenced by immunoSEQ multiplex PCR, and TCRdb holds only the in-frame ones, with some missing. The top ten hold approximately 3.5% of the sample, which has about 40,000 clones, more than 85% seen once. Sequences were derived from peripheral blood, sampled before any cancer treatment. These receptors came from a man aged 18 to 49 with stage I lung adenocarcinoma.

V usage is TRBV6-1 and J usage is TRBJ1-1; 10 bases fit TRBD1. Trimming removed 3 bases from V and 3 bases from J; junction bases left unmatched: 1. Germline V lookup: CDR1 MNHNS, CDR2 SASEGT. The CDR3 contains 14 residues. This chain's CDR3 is CASSEDRGDTEAFF. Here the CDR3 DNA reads TGTGCCAGCAGTGAGGACAGGGGGGACACTGAAGCTTTCTTT.

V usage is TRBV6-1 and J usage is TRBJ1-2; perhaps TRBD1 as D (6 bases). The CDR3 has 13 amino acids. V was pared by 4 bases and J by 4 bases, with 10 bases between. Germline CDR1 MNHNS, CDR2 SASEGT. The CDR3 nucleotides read TGTGCCAGCAGTGGGACAGACTTCTATGGCTACACCTTC. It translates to CASSGTDFYGYTF.

The CDR3 sequence is CASNTGDILNTQYF. The CDR3 coding sequence is TGTGCCAGTAATACGGGGGACATTCTAAATACGCAGTATTTT. The chain recombines TRBV19 with TRBJ2-3, with D perhaps TRBD1 or TRBD2 (6 bases each). The CDR3 has 14 amino acids. With 7 bases removed from V and 7 bases from J, the gap between germline ends came to 18 bases. Germline CDR1 is LNHDA and CDR2 is SQIVND (reference sequence).

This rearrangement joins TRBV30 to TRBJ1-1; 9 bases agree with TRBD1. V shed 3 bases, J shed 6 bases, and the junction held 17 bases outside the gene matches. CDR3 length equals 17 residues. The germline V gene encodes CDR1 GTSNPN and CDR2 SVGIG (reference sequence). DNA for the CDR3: TGTGCCTGGAGAAGGCTACGGGACAGGGTGGGTTGGTCTGAAGCTTTCTTT. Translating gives CAWRRLRDRVGWSEAFF.

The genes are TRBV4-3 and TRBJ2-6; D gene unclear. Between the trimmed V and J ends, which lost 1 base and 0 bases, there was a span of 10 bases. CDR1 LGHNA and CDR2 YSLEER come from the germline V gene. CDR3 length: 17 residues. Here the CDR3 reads CASSQVGRGSGANVLTF. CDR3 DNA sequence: TGCGCCAGCAGCCAAGTGGGCCGAGGCTCTGGGGCCAACGTCCTGACTTTC.

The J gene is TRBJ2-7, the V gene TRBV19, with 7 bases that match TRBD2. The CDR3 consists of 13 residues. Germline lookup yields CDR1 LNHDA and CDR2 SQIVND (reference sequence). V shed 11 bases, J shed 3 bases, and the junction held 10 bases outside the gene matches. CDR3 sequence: CASRGSGNYEQYF. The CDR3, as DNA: TGTGCCTCGCGCGGGAGCGGGAACTACGAGCAGTACTTC.

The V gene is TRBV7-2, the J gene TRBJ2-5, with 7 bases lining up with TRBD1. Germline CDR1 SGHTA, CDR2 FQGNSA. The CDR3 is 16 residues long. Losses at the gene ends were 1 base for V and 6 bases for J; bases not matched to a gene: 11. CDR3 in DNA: TGTGCCAGCAGCTTAGTCTTAGGGGGCACAAGACAGACCCAGTACTTC. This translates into CASSLVLGGTRQTQYF.

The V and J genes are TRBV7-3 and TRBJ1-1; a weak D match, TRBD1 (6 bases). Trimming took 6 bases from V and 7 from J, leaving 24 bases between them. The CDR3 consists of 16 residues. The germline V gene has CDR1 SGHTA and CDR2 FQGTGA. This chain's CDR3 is CASRLHGGLNGGEAFF. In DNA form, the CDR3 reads TGTGCCAGCAGGCTCCACGGGGGGCTCAACGGAGGTGAAGCTTTCTTT.

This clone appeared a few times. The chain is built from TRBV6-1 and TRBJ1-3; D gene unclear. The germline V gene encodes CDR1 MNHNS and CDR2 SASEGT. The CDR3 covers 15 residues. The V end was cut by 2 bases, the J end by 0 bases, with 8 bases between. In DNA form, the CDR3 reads TGTGCCAGCAGTGAACAGAGCCTCTCTGGAAACACCATATATTTT. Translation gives CASSEQSLSGNTIYF.

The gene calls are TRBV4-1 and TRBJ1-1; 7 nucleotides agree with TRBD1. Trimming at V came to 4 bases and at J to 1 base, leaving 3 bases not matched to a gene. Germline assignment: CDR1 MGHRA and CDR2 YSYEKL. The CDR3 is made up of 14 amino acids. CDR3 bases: TGCGCCAGCAGCCCGACAGGGCGGAACACTGAAGCTTTCTTT. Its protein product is CASSPTGRNTEAFF.

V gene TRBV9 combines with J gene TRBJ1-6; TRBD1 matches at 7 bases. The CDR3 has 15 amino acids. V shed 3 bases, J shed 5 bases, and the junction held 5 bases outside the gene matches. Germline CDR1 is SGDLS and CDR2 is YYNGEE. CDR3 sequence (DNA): TGTGCCAGCAGCGCGGTGGGACAGAATAATTCACCCCTCCACTTT. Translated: CASSAVGQNNSPLHF.

The DNA of the CDR3 is TGTGCCAGCAGCCCCCCCGGGGAGACCCAGTACTTC. It codes for CASSPPGETQYF. This chain links TRBV5-4 with TRBJ2-5; D gene ambiguous. In germline, CDR1 is SGHNT, CDR2 YYREEE (reference sequence). The CDR3 is 12 amino acids. Trimming shortened V by 4 bases and J by 5 bases, and 9 bases separated the two germline ends. Full variable domain (rest looked up from reference TRBV5-4 and TRBJ2-5): ETGVTQSPTHLIKTRGQQVTLRCSSQSGHNTVSWYQQALGQGPQFIFQYYREEENGRGNFPPRFSGLQFPNYSSELNVNALELDDSALYLCASSPPGETQYFGPGTRLLVL.

The CDR3 coding sequence is TGTGCCTGGACTGCTGGGACAGGATGGAATCGGGCTAATGAAAAACTGTTTTTT. This encodes CAWTAGTGWNRANEKLFF. The chain combines TRBV30 with TRBJ1-4, with 8 bases that match TRBD1. The CDR3 is made up of 18 amino acids. Trimming took 4 bases from V and 3 from J; bases not matched to a gene: 16. Germline CDR1 GTSNPN, CDR2 SVGIG (reference sequence).